A selection of T cell receptor beta chains follows, all from one sample in a study of T-cell reconstitution after alpha-beta-depleted transplantation in children. MiXCR was run by TCRdb on the PCR reads, yielding one entry per CDR3 protein. The table has some 300,000 distinct CDR3 sequences, around 7.3% seen once. Sequenced material: peripheral blood, taken 360 days after TCRalphabeta/CD19-depleted stem cell transplant. Receptors originate from a female patient aged 2 to 10 who had a stem cell transplant for Fanconi anemia, so the T cells may come from the graft donor. Both conserved end residues are part of each CDR3. D genes are given only for firm matches. Clone size, where shown, is once, few, many, or a class for clones that have expanded.

V gene	J gene	D gene	clone size	CDR3 DNA	CDR3 protein
TRBV3-1	TRBJ2-1	TRBD2	few	TGTGCCAGCAGCCGTACCCTGGGCGGGGGGGTCTACAATGAGCAGTTCTTC	CASSRTLGGGVYNEQFF
TRBV6-1	TRBJ2-6	-	-	TGTGCCAGCAAGCAGGGCCCTTTCTCTGGGGCCAACGTCCTGACTTTC	CASKQGPFSGANVLTF
TRBV6-6	TRBJ1-2	-	-	TGTGCCAGCAGTTACGAGGGGGGTGGCTACACCTTC	CASSYEGGGYTF
TRBV7-2	TRBJ2-3	-	many	TGTGCCAGCAGCTTAGTATCCAGCACAGATACGCAGTATTTT	CASSLVSSTDTQYF
TRBV7-9	TRBJ1-4	TRBD1	few	TGTGCCAGCAGCTCCCGACAGGGGCGGGAAAAACTGTTTTTT	CASSSRQGREKLFF
TRBV7-2	TRBJ1-2	-	few	TGTGCCAGCAGCCCCCGGACAGACTATGGCTACACCTTC	CASSPRTDYGYTF
TRBV5-6	TRBJ2-5	-	many	TGTGCCAGCAGCTGGATGACTACGCAAGAGACCCAGTACTTC	CASSWMTTQETQYF
TRBV29-1	TRBJ2-7	-	many	TGCAGCGTTGAAGATAACAGGGACTACGAGCAGTACTTC	CSVEDNRDYEQYF
TRBV4-3	TRBJ2-7	TRBD2	-	TGCGCCAGCAGCCAAGATCCCGCGGGGGGGCTAGTCTACGAGCAGTACTTC	CASSQDPAGGLVYEQYF
TRBV28	TRBJ2-7	-	-	TGTGCCAGCAGTTTAGGCGGCCCCCTCTACAGTGAGCAGTACTTC	CASSLGGPLYSEQYF
TRBV21-1	TRBJ2-1	-	many	TGTGCCAGCAGCAAACTCCGCAGGGGGCGCCGGCTCTACAATGAGCAGTTCTTC	CASSKLRRGRRLYNEQFF
TRBV28	TRBJ1-5	-	few	TGTGCCAGCAGTTTAGGGAATTCGGGAAGGGTAATAGGGTACGATCAGCCCCAGCATTTT	CASSLGNSGRVIGYDQPQHF
TRBV20-1	TRBJ1-2	-	many	TGCAGTGCTGGAACACGTAACTATGGCTACACCTTC	CSAGTRNYGYTF
TRBV7-2	TRBJ2-7	-	-	TGTGCCAGCAGCTTAGGTGTCAGCACCTACGAGCAGTACTTC	CASSLGVSTYEQYF
TRBV5-1	TRBJ1-5	TRBD1	few	TGCGCCAGCAGCAAAACCACAGGGGGCAATCAGCCCCAGCATTTT	CASSKTTGGNQPQHF
TRBV20-1	TRBJ2-5	TRBD1	few	TGCAGTGCCCCCGGACAGGGACCCCAAGAGACCCAGTACTTC	CSAPGQGPQETQYF
TRBV4-2	TRBJ2-3	TRBD1	many	TGTGCCAGCAGCCCGGACAGGGGGCACACAGATACGCAGTATTTT	CASSPDRGHTDTQYF
TRBV20-1	TRBJ2-1	-	many	TGCAGTGCTCCCCTCCCCCCGAGGTACAATGAGCAGTTCTTC	CSAPLPPRYNEQFF